Here is one T cell receptor beta chain with its context. As yet, its antigen is unknown. This record comes from a study of OX40 agonist ivuxolimab in advanced cancers. About the research overall: Patients receiving dose escalation had hepatocellular carcinoma, melanoma, renal cell or head and neck cancer. 30% to 40% of patients had received prior checkpoint inhibitor therapy.

The CDR3 sequence is 16 residues long. Germline values: CDR1 MGHRA, CDR2 YSYEKL. With V trimmed by 1 base and J by 4 bases, 5 bases remained unmatched. Whole-study results and caveats: Normalized expansion of T-cell clones was also low for some nonresponders. The study found that CD8+ T cells averaged more expanded clones than CD4+.

Sequencing was performed with immunoSEQ multiplex PCR; in TCRdb, only in-frame clones are kept and a portion is missing. The sample shows approximately 80,000 clones, 90% of them seen only once. Material: CD4+ or CD8+ T cells sorted from blood, obtained in a trial of the OX40 agonist ivuxolimab. This rearrangement joins TRBV4-1 to TRBJ2-2; 8 bases map to TRBD1. The receptor comes from an adult with an advanced solid tumor such as melanoma, head and neck, liver or kidney cancer. The CDR3, as DNA: TGCGCCAGCAGCCAAGCGACAGGGGCCTTCACCGGGGAGCTGTTTTTT. Protein product: CASSQATGAFTGELFF.